This T cell receptor (beta chain) was sequenced in a study of shared clonotypes between healthy human individuals. Produced via immunoSEQ multiplex PCR; TCRdb's table is partial and in-frame only. Counted here are under 1,100,000 clones, roughly 70% occurring once; the ten biggest clones make up around 1.4%. Only Caucasian adults living in Nashville, Tennessee made up the donor group. The sample holds a few counts of this clone. This CDR3 is built from 11 residues. Germline CDR1 is SGHDT and CDR2 is YYEEEE. Trimming stripped 3 bases from V and 6 bases from J, with 5 bases between. The source is a man aged 18 to 30 in good health. Sequencing input: memory CD4+ T cells sorted from blood. Specified subset: CD45RA-negative fraction. The chain combines TRBV5-6 with TRBJ2-3; no reliable D call. The CDR3 bases are TGTGCCAGCAGCTCGGAGGATACGCAGTATTTT. This translates into CASSSEDTQYF.